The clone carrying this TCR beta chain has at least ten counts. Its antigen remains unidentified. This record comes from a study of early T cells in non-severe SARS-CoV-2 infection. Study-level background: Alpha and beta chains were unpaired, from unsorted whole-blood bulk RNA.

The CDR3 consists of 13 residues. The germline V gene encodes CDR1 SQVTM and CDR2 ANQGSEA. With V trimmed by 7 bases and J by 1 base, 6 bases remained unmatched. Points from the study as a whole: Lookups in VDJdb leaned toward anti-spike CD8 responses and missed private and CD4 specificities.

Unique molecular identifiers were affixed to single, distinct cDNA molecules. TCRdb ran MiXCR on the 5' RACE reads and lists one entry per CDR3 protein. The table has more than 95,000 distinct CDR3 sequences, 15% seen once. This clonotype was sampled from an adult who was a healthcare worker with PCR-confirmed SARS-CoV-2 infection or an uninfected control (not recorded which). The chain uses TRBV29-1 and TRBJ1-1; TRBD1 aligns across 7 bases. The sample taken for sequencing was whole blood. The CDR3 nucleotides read TGCAGCGGCCTGACAGGGACGAACACTGAAGCTTTCTTT. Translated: CSGLTGTNTEAFF.